The entry below gives a single T cell receptor (beta chain) sequence along with its context. Antigen unknown. Detection sensitivity for ex vivo total memory CD4+ was one cell in 200,000. Data came from immunoSEQ multiplex PCR; TCRdb stores just in-frame clones and leaves some out. The data hold about 25,000 clones, with 80% to 90% observed a single time. This record comes from a study of human CD4 T cells and Enterobacteriaceae. Memory CD4+ T cells were sorted as all CD4+ cells except CD45RA+CCR7+CD95- naive cells, over 95% pure. Total CD4+ T cells and monocytes came from CD4/CD14 microbead positive selection. CD8+, CD14+, CD16+, CD56+, CD19+ and CD25-bright cells were excluded before sorting. Study-level results: In the top 5%: 11 of 19 and about 60% of the 34 cross-reactive clonotypes.

Sample: memory CD4+ T cells from blood. This receptor was obtained from a human donor in good health.

CDR3 DNA sequence: TGTGCCAGTAGCGACAGGGCTGAGGGTACGCAGTATTTT. Translated: CASSDRAEGTQYF. This rearrangement joins TRBV19 to TRBJ2-3; TRBD1 matches at 7 bases. This CDR3 is built from 13 residues. V lost 6 bases and J lost 8; bases outside the gene matches: 8. Germline loops: CDR1 LNHDA, CDR2 SQIVND (reference sequence).